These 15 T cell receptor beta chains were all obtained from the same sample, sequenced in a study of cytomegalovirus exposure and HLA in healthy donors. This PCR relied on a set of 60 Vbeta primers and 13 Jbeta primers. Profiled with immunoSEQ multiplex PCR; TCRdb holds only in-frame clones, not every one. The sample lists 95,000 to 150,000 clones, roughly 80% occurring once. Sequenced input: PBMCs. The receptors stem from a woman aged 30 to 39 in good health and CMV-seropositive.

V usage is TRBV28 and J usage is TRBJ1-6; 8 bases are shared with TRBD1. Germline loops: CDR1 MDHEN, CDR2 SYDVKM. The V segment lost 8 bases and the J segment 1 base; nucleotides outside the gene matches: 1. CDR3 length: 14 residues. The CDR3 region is CASRQGSYNSPLHF. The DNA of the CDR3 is TGTGCCAGCCGACAGGGGTCCTATAATTCACCCCTCCACTTT.

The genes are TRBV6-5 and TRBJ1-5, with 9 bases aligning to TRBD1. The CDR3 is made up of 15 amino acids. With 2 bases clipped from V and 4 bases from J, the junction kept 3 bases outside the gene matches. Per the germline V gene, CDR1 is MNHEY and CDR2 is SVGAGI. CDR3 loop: CASSYPGQGNQPQHF. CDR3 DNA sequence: TGTGCCAGCAGTTACCCGGGACAGGGAAATCAGCCCCAGCATTTT.

The CDR3 loop is CASSGRGQQPQHF. The CDR3, as DNA: TGTGCCAGCAGTGGTAGGGGGCAACAGCCCCAGCATTTT. The chain couples TRBV6-5 to TRBJ1-5; 7 positions agree with TRBD1. CDR1 and CDR2 (germline): MNHEY, SVGAGI. CDR3 length: 13 amino acids. The V gene end was trimmed by 5 bases and the J gene end by 7 bases; junction bases not matched to a gene: 5.

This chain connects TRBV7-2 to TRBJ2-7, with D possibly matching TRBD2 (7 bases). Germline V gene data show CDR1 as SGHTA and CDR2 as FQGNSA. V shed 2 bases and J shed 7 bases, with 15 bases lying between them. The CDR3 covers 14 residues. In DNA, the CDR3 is TGTGCCAGCAGCTTACGAGGGGGGGCAGGGGAGCAGTACTTC. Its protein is CASSLRGGAGEQYF.

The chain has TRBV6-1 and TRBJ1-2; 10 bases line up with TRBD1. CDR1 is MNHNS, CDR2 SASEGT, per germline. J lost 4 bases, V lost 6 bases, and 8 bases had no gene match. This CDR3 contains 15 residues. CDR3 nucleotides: TGTGCCAGCAGGGAATCCGGGACAGGGGTCTATGGCTACACCTTC. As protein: CASRESGTGVYGYTF.

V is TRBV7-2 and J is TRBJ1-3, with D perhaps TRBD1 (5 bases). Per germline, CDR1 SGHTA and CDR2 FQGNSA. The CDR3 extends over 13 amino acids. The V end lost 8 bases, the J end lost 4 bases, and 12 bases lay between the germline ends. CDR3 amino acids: CASHRGVGNTIYF. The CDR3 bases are TGTGCCAGCCACCGGGGGGTCGGAAACACCATATATTTT. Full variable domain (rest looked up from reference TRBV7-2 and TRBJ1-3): GAGVSQSPSNKVTEKGKDVELRCDPISGHTALYWYRQSLGQGLEFLIYFQGNSAPDKSGLPSDRFSAERTGGSVSTLTIQRTQQEDSAVYLCASHRGVGNTIYFGEGSWLTVV.

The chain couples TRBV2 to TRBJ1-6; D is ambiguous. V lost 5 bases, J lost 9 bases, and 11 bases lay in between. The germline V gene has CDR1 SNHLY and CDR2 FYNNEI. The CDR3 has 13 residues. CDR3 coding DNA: TGTGCCAGCAGTCAGGAACGGGGTTCACCCCTCCACTTT. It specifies CASSQERGSPLHF.

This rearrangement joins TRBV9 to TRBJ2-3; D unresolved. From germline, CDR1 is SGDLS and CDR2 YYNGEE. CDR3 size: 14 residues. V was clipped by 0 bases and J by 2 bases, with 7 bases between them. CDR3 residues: CASSVAGHTDTQYF. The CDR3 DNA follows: TGTGCCAGCAGCGTAGCTGGGCACACAGATACGCAGTATTTT.

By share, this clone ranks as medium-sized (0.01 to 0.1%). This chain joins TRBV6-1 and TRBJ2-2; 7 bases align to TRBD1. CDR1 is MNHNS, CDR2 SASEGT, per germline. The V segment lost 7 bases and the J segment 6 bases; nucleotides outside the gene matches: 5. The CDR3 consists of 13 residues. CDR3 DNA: TGTGCCAGCACAAACAGGGGACCCGGGGAGCTGTTTTTT. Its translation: CASTNRGPGELFF.

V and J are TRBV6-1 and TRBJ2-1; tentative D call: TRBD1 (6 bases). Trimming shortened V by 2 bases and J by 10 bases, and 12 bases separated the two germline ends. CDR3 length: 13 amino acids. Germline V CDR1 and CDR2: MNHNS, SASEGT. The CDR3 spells CASSEPSQGEQFF. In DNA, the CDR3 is TGTGCCAGCAGTGAACCCTCGCAGGGGGAGCAGTTCTTC.

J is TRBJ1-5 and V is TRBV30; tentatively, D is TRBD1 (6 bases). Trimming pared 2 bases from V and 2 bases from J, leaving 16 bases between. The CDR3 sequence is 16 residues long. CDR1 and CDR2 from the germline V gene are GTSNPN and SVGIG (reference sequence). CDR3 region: CAWSRQGRVGNQPQHF. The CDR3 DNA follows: TGTGCCTGGAGTAGGCAGGGGAGGGTCGGCAATCAGCCCCAGCATTTT.

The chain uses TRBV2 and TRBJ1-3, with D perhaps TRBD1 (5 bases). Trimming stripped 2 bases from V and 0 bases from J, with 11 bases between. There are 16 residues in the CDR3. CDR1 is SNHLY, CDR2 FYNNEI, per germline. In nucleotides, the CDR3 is TGTGCCAGCAGTGAATGGGGCGCAAGCTCTGGAAACACCATATATTTT. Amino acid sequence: CASSEWGASSGNTIYF.

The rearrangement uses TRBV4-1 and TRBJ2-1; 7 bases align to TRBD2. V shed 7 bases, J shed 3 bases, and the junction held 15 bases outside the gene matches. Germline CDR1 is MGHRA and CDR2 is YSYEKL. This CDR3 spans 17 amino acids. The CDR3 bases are TGCGCCAGCACCCCAAGTAGTAGCCAGCGGGGCTACAATGAGCAGTTCTTC. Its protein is CASTPSSSQRGYNEQFF.

The CDR3 loop is CASSLGGGGQETQYF. CDR3 nucleotide sequence: TGTGCCAGCAGCTTAGGGGGCGGGGGCCAAGAGACCCAGTACTTC. The gene calls are TRBV7-2 and TRBJ2-5, with TRBD2 identical over 7 bases. V dropped 1 base and J dropped 1; count of bases not matched to a gene: 3. Germline V lookup: CDR1 SGHTA, CDR2 FQGNSA. This CDR3 is built from 15 residues.

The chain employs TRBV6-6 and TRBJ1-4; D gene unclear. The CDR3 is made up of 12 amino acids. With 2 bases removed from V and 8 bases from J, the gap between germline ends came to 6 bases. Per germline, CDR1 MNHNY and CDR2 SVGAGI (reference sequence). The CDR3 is CASSYGSEKLFF. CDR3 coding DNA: TGTGCCAGCAGTTACGGGAGCGAAAAACTGTTTTTT.